This T cell receptor (beta chain) was captured in a study of blood T cells in healthy people across ages. Points from the study as a whole: In long-lived donors, naive CD4+ cell counts and diversity exceeded those of aged donors.

A second PCR of roughly 7 to 11 cycles used a sample-barcoded 5' primer and a J-beta primer mix. From the 5' RACE reads, TCRdb called clonotypes with MiXCR, one entry per CDR3 protein. The sample contains roughly 930,000 distinct CDR3 sequences, approximately 49% of which appear only once. CDR1 MDHEN and CDR2 SYDVKM come from the germline V gene. Trimming shortened V by 7 bases and J by 2 bases, and 12 bases separated the two germline ends. The CDR3 consists of 13 residues. A remark on this clonotype: Its antigen is not identified.

Sequencing input: blood. The TCR comes from a young man in good health. The gene calls are TRBV28 and TRBJ2-7; D possibly corresponds to TRBD2 (7 bases). Written as DNA, the CDR3 is TGTGCCAGCAACCGGGGGGCGACCTACGAGCAGTACTTC. Protein product: CASNRGATYEQYF.